The clone carrying this T cell receptor (beta chain) has at least ten counts. As yet, its antigen is unknown. TCRdb itself ran the RT-PCR reads through MiXCR, one entry per CDR3 protein. The sample includes over 750,000 distinct CDR3 sequences, over 20% of them seen just once. This specimen belongs to a study of response to subunit inactivated influenza vaccine. Study-level results: New T cells are recruited in small numbers by each seasonal influenza vaccination, according to the authors' suggestion.

CDR1 ENHRY and CDR2 SYGVKD come from the germline V gene. V shed 0 bases and J shed 5 bases, with 16 bases lying between them. The CDR3 runs to 16 residues. Sequences were derived from PBMCs from blood, sampled 5 days after vaccination. The V call is TRBV10-3, the J call TRBJ2-5, with D perhaps matching TRBD2 (5 bases). This clonotype was sampled from a man aged 50-60 years who received an inactivated influenza vaccine. CDR3 sequence (DNA): TGTGCCATCAGTGAGTCGATGCTGAGCAGGAGGGAGACCCAGTACTTC. This codes for CAISESMLSRRETQYF.